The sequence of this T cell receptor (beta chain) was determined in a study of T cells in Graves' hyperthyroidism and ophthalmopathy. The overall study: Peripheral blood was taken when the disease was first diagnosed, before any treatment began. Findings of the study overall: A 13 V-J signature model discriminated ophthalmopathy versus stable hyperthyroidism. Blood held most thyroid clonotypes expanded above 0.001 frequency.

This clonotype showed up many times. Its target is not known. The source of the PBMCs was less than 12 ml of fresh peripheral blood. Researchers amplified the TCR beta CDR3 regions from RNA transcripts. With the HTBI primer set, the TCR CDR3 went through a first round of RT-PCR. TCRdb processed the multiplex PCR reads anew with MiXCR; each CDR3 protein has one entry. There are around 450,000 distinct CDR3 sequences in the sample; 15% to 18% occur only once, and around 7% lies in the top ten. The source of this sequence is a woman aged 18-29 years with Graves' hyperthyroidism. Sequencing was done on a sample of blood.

This CDR3 reads CASSISATAPGDEQYF. The CDR3 coding sequence is TGCGCCAGCAGCATCTCTGCGACAGCCCCAGGCGACGAGCAGTACTTC. The genes are TRBV5-1 and TRBJ2-7; D is possibly TRBD1 (5 bases). V was shortened by 4 bases and J by 5 bases, with 22 bases between the two germline ends. The CDR3 length is 16 residues. From germline, CDR1 is SGHRS and CDR2 YFSETQ.